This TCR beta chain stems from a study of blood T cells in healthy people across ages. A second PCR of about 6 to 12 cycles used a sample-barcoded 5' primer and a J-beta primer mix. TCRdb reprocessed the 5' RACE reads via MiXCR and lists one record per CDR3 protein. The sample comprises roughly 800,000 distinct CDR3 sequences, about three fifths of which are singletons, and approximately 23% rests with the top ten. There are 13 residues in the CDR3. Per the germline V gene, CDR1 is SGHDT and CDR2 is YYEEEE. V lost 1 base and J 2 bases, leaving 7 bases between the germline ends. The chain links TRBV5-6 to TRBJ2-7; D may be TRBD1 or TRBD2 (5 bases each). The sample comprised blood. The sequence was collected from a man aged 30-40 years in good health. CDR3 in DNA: TGTGCCAGCAGCTTGTGGGGGACCTACGAGCAGTACTTC. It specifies CASSLWGTYEQYF. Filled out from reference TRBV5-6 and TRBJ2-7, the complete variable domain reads DAGVTQSPTHLIKTRGQQVTLRCSPKSGHDTVSWYQQALGQGPQFIFQYYEEEERQRGNFPDRFSGHQFPNYSSELNVNALLLGDSALYLCASSLWGTYEQYFGPGTRLTVT.